This T cell receptor beta chain was identified in a study of shared clonotypes between healthy human individuals. As for this clone: Its antigen is undetermined.

Naive CD45RA+ and memory CD45RA-negative subsets were split from CD4+ cells. This CDR3 comprises 16 residues. CDR1 is LNHNV, CDR2 YYDKDF, per germline (reference sequence). Trimming at V came to 6 bases and at J to 1 base, leaving 4 bases not matched to a gene. Profiled with immunoSEQ multiplex PCR; TCRdb holds only in-frame clones, not every one. In the table there are 2.3 million or so clones, roughly 93% of which are singletons. Study-level points and caveats: The sharing of 4.5% to 5% of naive CD4 clonotypes was seen across a handful of donors.

The chain combines TRBV15 with TRBJ2-6; 9 bases are a match to TRBD1. The sequencing input was naive CD4+ T cells from PBMCs. Indicated subset: CD45RA+ positively selected. The receptor's source is a young man in good health. Some clones in this sample may be carry-over from other donors' samples. CDR3 amino acids: CATSKTGGSGANVLTF. CDR3 nucleotides: TGTGCCACCAGTAAGACAGGGGGATCTGGGGCCAACGTCCTGACTTTC.